Here is one T cell receptor beta chain with its context. The entry originates in a study of cytotoxic CD8 clonotypes in ibrutinib-treated CLL. Whole-study context: On average, each sample had approximately 260,000 productive templates and approximately 100,000 productive rearrangements.

Deletions cut 5 bases from V and 4 bases from J, with 17 bases between. CDR3 length: 15 residues. Germline V CDR1 and CDR2: LNHDA, SQIVND (reference sequence). The assay was immunoSEQ multiplex PCR, and TCRdb's table has in-frame clones only and misses some. The table lists approximately 130,000 clones, around four fifths of them singletons, with 2.5% to 3.5% in the top ten. The source material was PBMCs, sampled after 24 months of ibrutinib treatment. The origin of this receptor is a human donor with chronic lymphocytic leukemia. This chain joins TRBV19 and TRBJ1-2, with unresolved D. CDR3 sequence: CASSPSRRSSYGYTF. CDR3 in DNA: TGTGCCAGTAGTCCCTCGCGAAGGAGCTCCTATGGCTACACCTTC.